This T cell receptor (beta chain) derives from a study of cytomegalovirus exposure and HLA in healthy donors. PCR primers comprised 60 Vbeta and 13 Jbeta primers. Sequencing was performed with immunoSEQ multiplex PCR; in TCRdb, only in-frame clones are kept and a portion is missing. The table has some 110,000 clones, 60% to 85% seen once. Samples came from healthy bone marrow donors. Regarding the study as a whole: A missense variant in DCLRE1C was later tied to TCR beta V- and J-gene trimming.

To note about this clone: Its antigen is as yet unknown.

Trimming shortened V by 2 bases and J by 3 bases, and 17 bases separated the two germline ends. CDR1 is SGHDN and CDR2 is FVKESK in the germline V gene. The CDR3 length is 17 residues. The source material was PBMCs. The chain employs TRBV14 and TRBJ1-3, with D unresolved. The source is a man aged 50-59 years in good health and CMV-seronegative. The CDR3 sequence: CASSQKAGLISGNTIYF. In DNA form, the CDR3 reads TGTGCCAGCAGCCAAAAGGCGGGGTTAATTAGTGGAAACACCATATATTTT.